A selection of T cell receptor beta chains follows, all from one sample in a study of T cell changes during pregnancy in multiple sclerosis. Clones were sequenced by immunoSEQ multiplex PCR, and TCRdb holds only the in-frame ones, with some missing. There are about 50,000 clones in the sample; 85% to 95% occur only once, and 4% to 5.5% lies in the top ten. Source: CD8+ T cells from peripheral blood mononuclear cells, taken in the first trimester of pregnancy. These receptor sequences come from a female donor with multiple sclerosis, enrolled in a pregnancy study. CDR3s include the opening cysteine and the closing phenylalanine or tryptophan. The D gene is left open where the match is weak. The listing skips clone size in some rows; elsewhere it reads once, few, many or a size class.

TRBV5-1	TRBJ1-5	TRBD1	once	TGCGCCAGCAGCTCCCGGGACAGGGGCATGGGTGGCAATCAGCCCCAGCATTTT	CASSSRDRGMGGNQPQHF
TRBV5-4	TRBJ1-1	TRBD1	NA	TGTGCCAGCAGCCTTACAGGGGGCCCGAACACTGAAGCTTTCTTT	CASSLTGGPNTEAFF
TRBV11-1	TRBJ2-1	TRBD1	NA	TGTGCCAGCAGCATTCCGGGACAGGGGGACTTCAATGAGCAGTTCTTC	CASSIPGQGDFNEQFF
TRBV4-1	TRBJ2-7	NA	NA	TGCGCCAGCAGCCAACGTCTCGCCTACGAGCAGTACTTC	CASSQRLAYEQYF
TRBV9	TRBJ2-3	TRBD2	NA	TGTGCCAGCAGCGTAGAACTAGCGGGAGGGTTCACAGATACGCAGTATTTT	CASSVELAGGFTDTQYF
TRBV6-5	TRBJ1-2	NA	few	TGTGCCAGCAGCACCCAGGGTGGTTCGAACTATGGCTACACCTTC	CASSTQGGSNYGYTF
TRBV25-1	TRBJ2-1	NA	NA	TGTGCCAGCAGTGATATAACAGGTTATGAGCAGTTCTTC	CASSDITGYEQFF
TRBV4-2	TRBJ2-7	TRBD1	NA	TGTGCCAGCAGCCAAACAGGGGGCTCGTACGAGCAGTACTTC	CASSQTGGSYEQYF
TRBV4-1	TRBJ2-2	TRBD2	NA	TGCGCCAGCAGCCAAGGGGGGGGAGGAGGGGAGCTGTTTTTT	CASSQGGGGGELFF
TRBV13	TRBJ2-2	NA	NA	TGTGCCAGCAGCTTAGAAACGGGGAACACCGGGGAGCTGTTTTTT	CASSLETGNTGELFF
TRBV18	TRBJ2-5	NA	NA	TGTGCCAGCTCACGTTCAGAAGAGACCCAGTACTTC	CASSRSEETQYF
TRBV9	TRBJ2-1	TRBD2	NA	TGTGCCAGCAGCGTATCCCCTGAGCGGGAGAGGCCGTACAATGAGCAGTTCTTC	CASSVSPERERPYNEQFF
TRBV5-1	TRBJ2-3	NA	once	TGCGCCAGCAGCGACACTCCTACAGATACGCAGTATTTT	CASSDTPTDTQYF
TRBV13	TRBJ1-3	NA	NA	TGTGCCAGCAGCTTAGCAGGGGTTGATGGAAACACCATATATTTT	CASSLAGVDGNTIYF
TRBV4-1	TRBJ2-7	TRBD2	NA	TGCGCCAGCAGCCAAGTAGCGGGAGGGCCTCCAGAGCAGTACTTC	CASSQVAGGPPEQYF
TRBV9	TRBJ1-1	TRBD1	NA	TGTGCCAGCAGTGTTGTAGGGGGCAAGAACACTGAAGCTTTCTTT	CASSVVGGKNTEAFF
TRBV4-3	TRBJ1-6	NA	NA	TGCGCCAGCAGCCAAGATAGGGTCAGGGTCTATTCACCCCTCCACTTT	CASSQDRVRVYSPLHF
TRBV7-9	TRBJ2-1	TRBD2	NA	TGTGCCAGCAGCACCCCTAGCGGGGGGCAGTTCTTC	CASSTPSGGQFF
TRBV9	TRBJ1-2	NA	NA	TGTGCCAGCAGCGTAGGTCGGCTAGCTAACTATGGCTACACCTTC	CASSVGRLANYGYTF